Each of the 15 T cell receptor beta chains below was sequenced from the same sample in a study of T cells in Graves' hyperthyroidism and ophthalmopathy. TCR beta CDR3 regions were amplified from RNA transcripts. The study used the HTBI primer set for a first-round RT-PCR of the TCR CDR3. TCRdb reprocessed the multiplex PCR reads with MiXCR, giving one entry per CDR3 protein. The sample holds 500,000 or so distinct CDR3 sequences, approximately 17% seen once. The sample consisted of blood. These receptors were taken from a woman younger than 30 with Graves' ophthalmopathy.

The V gene is TRBV29-1, the J gene TRBJ2-1; 8 nucleotides align to TRBD1. V lost 7 bases, J lost 4 bases, and 6 bases stayed unmatched. The CDR3 extends over 13 amino acids. Per germline, CDR1 SQVTM and CDR2 ANQGSEA. This chain's CDR3 is CSGGQVTYNEQFF. CDR3 in DNA: TGCAGCGGGGGACAGGTAACATACAATGAGCAGTTCTTC.

The table lists this clonotype with many counts. This chain links TRBV28 with TRBJ2-7, with 7 bases identical to TRBD2. Trimming removed 6 bases from V and 5 bases from J; junction bases left unmatched: 4. The CDR3 runs to 12 residues. Per the germline V gene, CDR1 is MDHEN and CDR2 is SYDVKM. The CDR3: CASSLTSHEQYF. The CDR3 coding sequence is TGTGCCAGCAGCCTGACTAGCCACGAGCAGTACTTC.

This clonotype was found a few times. This chain links TRBV2 with TRBJ1-5, with a tentative D call TRBD1 (6 bases). The CDR3 covers 14 residues. Germline V gene lookup returns CDR1 SNHLY and CDR2 FYNNEI. V lost 3 bases and J lost 4, with 10 bases in between. CDR3 DNA sequence: TGTGCCAGCAGTGACCGACAGGAGAATCAGCCCCAGCATTTT. This encodes CASSDRQENQPQHF.

This clonotype turned up a few times. The V and J genes are TRBV7-9 and TRBJ1-1; TRBD1 is a possible D gene (5 bases). V was trimmed by 2 bases and J by 11 bases, leaving 18 bases between them. Looked up from germline, CDR1 is SEHNR and CDR2 is FQNEAQ (reference sequence). The CDR3 extends over 14 amino acids. The CDR3 nucleotides read TGTGCCAGCAGCTTAAGGCAGGGCAATAGTTGGGCTTTCTTT. Amino acid sequence: CASSLRQGNSWAFF.

This clonotype was seen repeatedly, ten times or more. The chain has TRBV28 and TRBJ2-3; 9 bases fit TRBD2. The junction had 9 bases not matched to a gene; V was cut back by 5 bases and J by 0 bases. CDR1 MDHEN and CDR2 SYDVKM come from the germline V gene. The CDR3 covers 17 residues. CDR3 in DNA: TGTGCCAGCAGTCCCTCCCCTAGCGGGGTTAGCACAGATACGCAGTATTTT. This codes for CASSPSPSGVSTDTQYF. Drawing the rest from reference TRBV28 and TRBJ2-3, the complete variable domain is DVKVTQSSRYLVKRTGEKVFLECVQDMDHENMFWYRQDPGLGLRLIYFSYDVKMKEKGDIPEGYSVSREKKERFSLILESASTNQTSMYLCASSPSPSGVSTDTQYFGPGTRLTVL.

This clonotype showed up many times. The chain uses TRBV13 and TRBJ2-7; 11 nucleotides match TRBD2. The CDR3 spans 15 residues. In germline, CDR1 is PRHDT, CDR2 FYEKMQ (reference sequence). Trimming at V came to 3 bases and at J to 5 bases, leaving 6 bases not matched to a gene. CDR3 sequence reads: CASSFSTSGSNEQYF. The DNA for the CDR3 is TGTGCCAGCAGCTTCTCCACTAGCGGGAGCAACGAGCAGTACTTC.

This clonotype has at least ten counts. The chain links TRBV20-1 to TRBJ2-7, with D perhaps matching TRBD1 (6 bases). Germline V lookup: CDR1 DFQATT, CDR2 SNEGSKA (reference sequence). V dropped 5 bases and J dropped 3 bases, with 11 bases sitting between them. The CDR3 length is 12 residues. CDR3 sequence (DNA): TGCAGTGCTCCTGGACAGAGCTACGAGCAGTACTTC. Translation gives CSAPGQSYEQYF.

This clonotype was observed many times. V usage is TRBV4-3 and J usage is TRBJ1-2; 9 nucleotides agree with TRBD1. In germline, CDR1 is LGHNA, CDR2 YSLEER. The CDR3 consists of 17 residues. V lost 0 bases to trimming and J lost 0 bases; unmatched junction nucleotides: 5. In DNA, the CDR3 is TGCGCCAGCAGCCAAGATAGACAGGGGGTTCCTAACTATGGCTACACCTTC. Its translation: CASSQDRQGVPNYGYTF.

J is TRBJ1-2 and V is TRBV5-6; no clear D. Trimming removed 1 base from V and 4 bases from J, with 17 bases in between. This CDR3 region has 16 residues. Germline CDR1 is SGHDT and CDR2 is YYEEEE. The DNA of the CDR3 is TGTGCCAGCAGCTTGATTTGGGTTACCGCACTCTATGGCTACACCTTC. As protein: CASSLIWVTALYGYTF.

The chain carries TRBV2 and TRBJ1-2; D gene unclear. Per germline, CDR1 SNHLY and CDR2 FYNNEI. CDR3 length: 11 residues. V lost 10 bases and J 6 bases, leaving 12 bases between the germline ends. CDR3 nucleotide sequence: TGTGCCACCCAGCGGAGGGATGGCTACACCTTC. Its protein is CATQRRDGYTF.

There are many counts of this clonotype. The chain links TRBV15 to TRBJ1-5; 8 bases map to TRBD1. V gave up 5 bases and J gave up 6 bases; unmatched junction bases: 9. The length of the CDR3 is 15 residues. The V gene's germline CDR1 is LNHNV and CDR2 YYDKDF (reference sequence). The CDR3 DNA sequence: TGTGCCACCAGCGAGTATGGACAGGGCAGTCAGCCCCAGCATTTT. As protein: CATSEYGQGSQPQHF.

This clonotype showed up many times. The chain links TRBV2 to TRBJ2-3, with D perhaps TRBD1 (6 bases). CDR3 length equals 16 residues. Germline CDR1 SNHLY, CDR2 FYNNEI. V shed 5 bases and J shed 0 bases, with 15 bases lying between them. The CDR3 DNA follows: TGTGCCAGCAGTTCCTCCCCCGGGACAAGCACAGATACGCAGTATTTT. Residues: CASSSSPGTSTDTQYF.

On this clonotype: A clone one base away is much larger, so this may be a read error. The CDR3 loop reads CASSLVTGSYDYTF. The CDR3 DNA sequence: TGTGCCAGCAGTTTGGTGACGGGCAGCTATGACTACACCTTC. The chain links TRBV28 to TRBJ1-2; D call uncertain. CDR3 length: 14 amino acids. Germline V lookup: CDR1 MDHEN, CDR2 SYDVKM.

This clonotype showed up many times. The rearrangement joins TRBV10-3 to TRBJ1-2; 9 bases agree with TRBD1. The junction had 13 bases not matched to a gene; V was cut back by 6 bases and J by 5 bases. The CDR3 contains 16 residues. Looked up from germline, CDR1 is ENHRY and CDR2 is SYGVKD. The CDR3 loop is CAIRPGQGQSPYGYTF. The CDR3 region has the DNA TGTGCCATCAGGCCGGGACAGGGACAGTCCCCGTATGGCTACACCTTC.

At least ten counts were recorded for this clonotype. The V call is TRBV11-2, the J call TRBJ1-1; D unresolved. Germline assignment: CDR1 SGHAT and CDR2 FQNNGV. The V and J ends lost 3 bases and 8 bases respectively, with 7 bases between them. The CDR3 loop spans 11 amino acids. The CDR3 DNA follows: TGTGCCAGCAGCTTCGACGGAGAAGCTTTCTTT. This encodes CASSFDGEAFF. The full variable domain, rest sourced from reference TRBV11-2 and TRBJ1-1, is EAGVAQSPRYKIIEKRQSVAFWCNPISGHATLYWYQQILGQGPKLLIQFQNNGVVDDSQLPKDRFSAERLKGVDSTLKIQPAKLEDSAVYLCASSFDGEAFFGQGTRLTVV.